This TCR beta chain was recovered during a study of blood T cells in healthy people across ages. Overall study findings and caveats: PBMC samples, being unsorted, prevented any conclusive comparison of naive and antigen-experienced cells. Diversity was estimated from one million T cells, and these estimates were considered underestimates. Older individuals had lower TCR beta diversity per million T cells (the decline was roughly linear).

The use of a sample-barcoded 5' primer and a J-beta primer mix characterized a second PCR of roughly 6 to 11 cycles. Each CDR3 protein gets one entry after TCRdb re-called the 5' RACE reads with MiXCR. Of about 1.8 million distinct CDR3 sequences detected, 49% appear once; the ten largest clones hold around 2.1%. Germline CDR1 and CDR2: SGHAT and FQNNGV. V lost 1 base to trimming and J lost 5 bases, with 19 bases between them. This CDR3 region has 17 residues. Comments on this clonotype: As yet, its antigen is unknown.

Per sample, at least 6 micrograms of total RNA were extracted. The specimen sequenced was blood. The chain joins TRBV11-2 to TRBJ2-3; D unclear. This TCR was sampled from a woman in her thirties or forties in good health. The CDR3 DNA reads TGTGCCAGCAGCTTAGCGACTGTCACAGCCCGTGGAGATACGCAGTATTTT. This translates into CASSLATVTARGDTQYF.